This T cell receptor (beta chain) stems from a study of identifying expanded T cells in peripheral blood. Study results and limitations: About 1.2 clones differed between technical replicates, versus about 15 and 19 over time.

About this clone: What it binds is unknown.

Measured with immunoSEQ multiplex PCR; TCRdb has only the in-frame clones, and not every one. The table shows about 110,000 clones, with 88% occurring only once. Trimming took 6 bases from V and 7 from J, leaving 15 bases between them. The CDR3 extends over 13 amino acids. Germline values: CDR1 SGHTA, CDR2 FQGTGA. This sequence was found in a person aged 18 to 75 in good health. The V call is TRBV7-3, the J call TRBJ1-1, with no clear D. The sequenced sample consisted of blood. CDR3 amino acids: CASSAMGYDEAFF. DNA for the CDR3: TGTGCCAGCAGTGCTATGGGTTATGATGAAGCTTTCTTT.